A selection of T cell receptor beta chains follows, all from one sample in a study of T cell repertoires in cytomegalovirus infection. Each CDR3 protein gets one entry after TCRdb re-called the reads with MiXCR. Counted here are roughly 230,000 distinct CDR3 sequences, 6% to 8% occurring once; the ten biggest clones make up around 6.5%. Sequencing was performed on PBMCs. The receptors shown here come from a human donor in good health (CMV status not recorded). Some clones in this sample may be carry-over from other donors' samples. CDR3s leave out the opening cysteine and the closing phenylalanine or tryptophan.

v_gene,j_gene,CDR3aa
TRBV5-4,TRBJ2-3,ASSLGTGGFNTQY
TRBV7-9,TRBJ2-7,ASSGGLGGHEQY
TRBV9,TRBJ2-3,ASSVEGDPLVRDTQY
TRBV25-1,TRBJ2-7,ASSKLDRSSYEQY
TRBV6-6,TRBJ1-5,ASGLPGQNNQPQH
TRBV9,TRBJ2-3,ASSPSSGAATSTDTQY
TRBV5-5,TRBJ2-2,ASSLLPYRATDTGELF
TRBV9,TRBJ1-3,ASSPRGQGAGNTIY
TRBV4-3,TRBJ2-7,ASSPSVAGPFEQY
TRBV10-3,TRBJ2-5,AISDPGTSGGGQETQY
TRBV4-1,TRBJ1-2,ASSQADINYGYT
TRBV12-3/TRBV12-4,TRBJ1-2,ASGVRSGARGYT
TRBV5-6,TRBJ1-1,ASSIGRYTEAF
TRBV7-2,TRBJ1-2,ASSTRTAGLQYGYT
TRBV5-5,TRBJ2-1,ATNLQGYNEQF
TRBV4-1,TRBJ2-3,ASSQEETASDTQY
TRBV6-2/TRBV6-3,TRBJ1-6,ASSWARNSPLH
TRBV20-1,TRBJ2-1,SAPLRGGNEQF
TRBV7-9,TRBJ1-1,ASSLTFGWSEAF
TRBV29-1,TRBJ1-1,SGGQGAGTEAF
TRBV6-6,TRBJ2-3,ASSYGDSRDTQY
TRBV7-8,TRBJ2-1,ASSSTWTANEQF
TRBV19,TRBJ1-5,ASSIQGSNQPQH
TRBV20-1,TRBJ2-5,SAPAAGAWETQY
TRBV25-1,TRBJ2-5,ASSSPEVGWRETQY
TRBV19,TRBJ2-7,ASSNRQQAYEQY
TRBV9,TRBJ2-1,ASSASMSGTTYNEQF
TRBV6-6,TRBJ1-5,ASSYSENQPQH
TRBV7-8,TRBJ2-2,ASSPRMTGELF
TRBV24-1,TRBJ2-1,ATSDRTASSYNEQF
TRBV7-8,TRBJ2-6,ASSFSAIRQGLSGANVLT
TRBV28,TRBJ1-5,ASHHQPQH
TRBV28,TRBJ2-7,ASWGQGSYEQY
TRBV29-1,TRBJ2-5,SVGTGQETQY
TRBV2,TRBJ1-1,ASRTGTVNTEAF
TRBV19,TRBJ1-2,ASRDSFYGYT
TRBV12-3/TRBV12-4,TRBJ1-2,ASRPTGTDYGYT